Each of the 26 T cell receptor beta chains below was sequenced from the same sample in a study of human T cells and chemical hapten exposure. TCRdb reprocessed the RACE reads via MiXCR and lists one record per CDR3 protein. The data contain approximately 370,000 distinct CDR3 sequences, around 5.5% of them seen just once; the ten biggest clones take up less than 9%. The time point: pre-sensitization, week 0. Treatment in this sample: therapeutic diphenylcyclopropenone sensitization with weekly scalp DPC. Sequencing was performed on whole blood, taken in connection with sensitization to the hapten diphenylcyclopropenone (DPC). The receptors shown here come from a woman aged 18-29 years with alopecia areata. Some clones in this sample may be carry-over from other donors' samples.

This clonotype has a count of ten or more. The chain joins TRBV6-2 or TRBV6-3 to TRBJ1-2; D remains unclear. The CDR3 is 14 amino acids. V was clipped by 5 bases and J by 3 bases, with 13 bases between them. The germline V gene has CDR1 MNHEY and CDR2 SVGEGT. This CDR3 is CASSRTPRDYGYTF. The CDR3 bases are TGTGCCAGCAGTCGGACCCCAAGAGACTATGGCTACACCTTC.

The sample holds a few counts of this clonotype. The chain joins TRBV11-2 to TRBJ1-1; D gene uncertain. The CDR3 covers 15 residues. Germline V gene lookup returns CDR1 SGHAT and CDR2 FQNNGV. Trimming left V 0 bases short and J 1 base short, with 9 bases between. The CDR3 reads CASSLEGGRNTEAFF. CDR3 DNA sequence: TGTGCCAGCAGCTTAGAAGGTGGGAGGAACACTGAAGCTTTCTTT.

This clonotype was detected many times. The junction departs from germline at one end; a sequencing error may be responsible. This sequence joins TRBV7-7 and TRBJ2-5; D may be TRBD2 (5 bases). Germline CDR1 SSHAT, CDR2 FNYEAQ (reference sequence). The CDR3 totals 13 residues. CDR3 DNA sequence: TGTGCTAGCAGCTTTGGGGAGCTTGAGACCCAGTACTTC. It codes for CASSFGELETQYF.

Ten or more counts support this clonotype. This chain links TRBV12-3 or TRBV12-4 with TRBJ2-5, with D unresolved. The CDR3 has 13 residues. The V end was cut by 6 bases, the J end by 2 bases, with 10 bases between. The CDR3 sequence is CASSQPPQETQYF. In DNA form, the CDR3 reads TGTGCCAGCAGCCAGCCTCCTCAAGAGACCCAGTACTTC.

This clonotype came up many times. V usage is TRBV4-3 and J usage is TRBJ1-3; D call uncertain. Deletions cut 0 bases from V and 0 bases from J, with 9 bases between. Germline CDR1 LGHNA, CDR2 YSLEER. This CDR3 spans 16 amino acids. This CDR3 is CASSQDYGSSGNTIYF. The CDR3 nucleotides are TGCGCCAGCAGCCAAGATTATGGGAGCTCTGGAAACACCATATATTTT.

This clonotype was detected ten times or more. The V call is TRBV7-2, the J call TRBJ2-3; D remains ambiguous. This CDR3 has 12 amino acids. V was pared by 5 bases and J by 3 bases, with 6 bases between. Germline V gene data show CDR1 as SGHTA and CDR2 as FQGNSA. The CDR3 sequence is CASSAETDTQYF. In DNA, the CDR3 is TGTGCCAGCAGCGCGGAGACAGATACGCAGTATTTT.

Ten or more counts support this clonotype. The chain is built from TRBV29-1 and TRBJ1-2; D unclear. Deletions cut 6 bases from V and 7 bases from J, with 18 bases between. The CDR3 consists of 13 residues. In germline, CDR1 is SQVTM, CDR2 ANQGSEA. The chain's CDR3 is CSVRKVSPPGYTF. The CDR3 bases are TGCAGCGTCCGAAAGGTCTCCCCCCCTGGCTACACCTTC.

There are many counts of this clonotype. This chain uses TRBV11-1 with TRBJ2-7; D is perhaps TRBD1 or TRBD2 (5 bases each). Trimming left V 3 bases short and J 5 bases short, with 11 bases between. The length of the CDR3 is 13 residues. Germline assignment: CDR1 SGHAT and CDR2 FQDESV (reference sequence). As DNA, the CDR3 is TGTGCCAGCAGCTTCGGCCGGGGCGACGAGCAGTACTTC. This sequence encodes CASSFGRGDEQYF.

V and J are TRBV4-3 and TRBJ1-6; no clear D gene. The CDR3 has 16 amino acids. CDR1 is LGHNA, CDR2 YSLEER, per germline. The germline V and J ends were trimmed by 1 base and 10 bases, with 17 bases remaining between them. The CDR3 nucleotides read TGCGCCAGCAGCCAAGCGGGCGGAGACGGTTTCTCACCCCTCCACTTT. This translates into CASSQAGGDGFSPLHF.

The chain employs TRBV20-1 and TRBJ1-6; D is unresolved. Germline V gene lookup returns CDR1 DFQATT and CDR2 SNEGSKA (reference sequence). V lost 0 bases to trimming and J lost 6 bases, with 21 bases between them. The CDR3 contains 18 residues. The CDR3 region has the DNA TGCAGTGCTAGAGATGGCCGGGCAGGCCCATCTTTTAATTCACCCCTCCACTTT. Protein product: CSARDGRAGPSFNSPLHF.

This clonotype was detected many times. The chain carries TRBV21-1 and TRBJ1-1. TRBV21-1 is deemed a pseudogene. The length of the CDR3 is 12 residues. The CDR3 is CASSPYPGRAFF. For the CDR3, the DNA is TGTGCCAGCAGCCCTTACCCAGGGAGGGCTTTCTTT.

This clonotype was recorded a few times. In DNA form, the CDR3 reads TGCGCCAGCAGCCCCGGCGGATTATCACCCCTCCACTTT. Translation gives CASSPGGLSPLHF. This chain uses TRBV4-1 with TRBJ1-6; D unclear. With 4 bases removed from V and 10 bases from J, the gap between germline ends came to 11 bases. This CDR3 contains 13 residues. The germline gives CDR1 MGHRA, CDR2 YSYEKL.

This clonotype was seen only a few times. This chain links TRBV6-1 with TRBJ2-6; no clear D. Trimming removed 2 bases from V and 0 bases from J, with 5 bases in between. This CDR3 has 15 residues. Germline CDR1 and CDR2: MNHNS and SASEGT. CDR3 sequence (DNA): TGTGCCAGCAGTGAAATGATCTCTGGGGCCAACGTCCTGACTTTC. Translated: CASSEMISGANVLTF.

The chain is built from TRBV20-1 and TRBJ2-2; no reliable D call. Looked up from germline, CDR1 is DFQATT and CDR2 is SNEGSKA (reference sequence). The V gene lost 0 bases and the J gene lost 1 base, with 9 bases spanning the gap. This CDR3 is 15 amino acids long. The CDR3 reads CSARDYSENTGELFF. The CDR3 region has the DNA TGCAGTGCTAGAGATTATTCGGAGAACACCGGGGAGCTGTTTTTT.

Only a few counts were recorded for this clonotype. V usage is TRBV10-3 and J usage is TRBJ2-3, with 9 bases identical to TRBD1. J gave up 3 bases and V 3 bases, and 7 bases lay outside the gene matches. CDR3 length: 16 residues. Germline lookup yields CDR1 ENHRY and CDR2 SYGVKD. Here the CDR3 DNA reads TGTGCCATCAGTGACAGGGACAGGGTATTGACAGATACGCAGTATTTT. It specifies CAISDRDRVLTDTQYF.

This clonotype was observed many times. The chain is built from TRBV29-1 and TRBJ2-3, with 8 nucleotides matching TRBD2. Germline V gives CDR1 SQVTM, CDR2 ANQGSEA. After removal of 4 bases from V and 3 bases from J, the junction contained 3 bases not matched to a gene. The CDR3 runs to 13 residues. The CDR3 sequence: CSVGRGGTDTQYF. DNA for the CDR3: TGCAGCGTTGGACGGGGGGGGACAGATACGCAGTATTTT.

This clonotype appeared a few times. The chain uses TRBV5-5 and TRBJ1-1; possible D gene TRBD1, 6 bases. V was trimmed by 0 bases and J by 10 bases, leaving 13 bases between them. Germline V gives CDR1 SGHKS, CDR2 YYEKEE (reference sequence). This CDR3 is 13 amino acids long. The CDR3 sequence: CASSLGAPQGAFF. The CDR3 DNA reads TGTGCCAGCAGCTTGGGTGCCCCACAGGGAGCTTTCTTT.

The sample holds a few counts of this clonotype. The genes are TRBV7-9 and TRBJ1-4; D unresolved. Germline V lookup: CDR1 SEHNR, CDR2 FQNEAQ (reference sequence). The CDR3 is made up of 15 amino acids. Deletions cut 2 bases from V and 10 bases from J, with 17 bases between. CDR3 sequence: CASSLTGSPTRKLFF. The DNA for the CDR3 is TGTGCCAGCAGCTTAACGGGCAGTCCGACCAGAAAACTGTTTTTT.

The rearrangement uses TRBV9 and TRBJ2-7; TRBD1 matches 11 bases. Germline values: CDR1 SGDLS, CDR2 YYNGEE. The CDR3 is 15 residues long. Trimming cost V 2 bases and J 7 bases; bases outside gene matches: 8. The CDR3 sequence: CASSVQPGQGGEQYF. For the CDR3, the DNA is TGTGCCAGCAGCGTCCAGCCGGGACAGGGGGGGGAGCAGTACTTC.

This clonotype was seen only a few times. This chain's CDR3 is CASSQLAGGRFF. The DNA of the CDR3 is TGTGCCAGCAGCCAACTAGCGGGGGGGCGATTCTTC. The chain combines TRBV3-1 with TRBJ2-1; the match to TRBD2 covers 12 bases. Germline CDR1 and CDR2: LGHDT and YNNKEL (reference sequence). Unmatched junction bases numbered 3, after V lost 2 bases and J lost 16 bases. The CDR3 has 12 amino acids.

This clonotype was seen repeatedly, ten times or more. The chain has TRBV5-1 and TRBJ1-1; no firm D call. The germline V gene encodes CDR1 SGHRS and CDR2 YFSETQ. This CDR3 is built from 15 residues. V lost 0 bases to trimming and J lost 1 base, with 10 bases between them. The CDR3 sequence is CASSLVVGENTEAFF. The CDR3 DNA follows: TGCGCCAGCAGCTTGGTCGTAGGAGAGAACACTGAAGCTTTCTTT.

The sample holds many counts of this clonotype. The chain combines TRBV14 with TRBJ1-1; D gene ambiguous. This CDR3 has 13 amino acids. The germline V and J ends were trimmed by 1 base and 5 bases, with 8 bases remaining between them. Per the germline V gene, CDR1 is SGHDN and CDR2 is FVKESK. Here the CDR3 DNA reads TGTGCCAGCAGCCAAGCTGAAGGGACTGAAGCTTTCTTT. Translating it yields CASSQAEGTEAFF.

This clonotype was seen ten or more times. In DNA form, the CDR3 reads TGTGCCAGCAGCTCGACCAACACCGGGGAGCTGTTTTTT. This gives the protein CASSSTNTGELFF. The chain has TRBV7-3 and TRBJ2-2; unclear D gene. The germline V and J ends were trimmed by 4 bases and 2 bases, with 5 bases remaining between them. Germline CDR1 SGHTA, CDR2 FQGTGA. This CDR3 region has 13 residues.

This clonotype was detected many times. The rearrangement joins TRBV20-1 to TRBJ1-5; unclear D gene. CDR1 and CDR2 (germline): DFQATT, SNEGSKA (reference sequence). Deletions cut 0 bases from V and 2 bases from J, with 14 bases between. This CDR3 is built from 16 residues. The CDR3 coding sequence is TGCAGTGCTAGAGATTTAGAAGGGAAGGGCAATCAGCCCCAGCATTTT. Its protein is CSARDLEGKGNQPQHF.

The rearrangement joins TRBV7-2 to TRBJ1-4, with 9 positions matching TRBD1. Germline CDR1 is SGHTA and CDR2 is FQGNSA. J lost 5 bases, V lost 1 base, and 5 bases had no gene match. This CDR3 has 16 residues. The CDR3 nucleotides read TGTGCCAGCAGCTTAGTGGGGACAGGGCCCAATGAAAAACTGTTTTTT. Translation gives CASSLVGTGPNEKLFF.

This clonotype was recorded many times. This chain's CDR3 is CASSFVTDTDTQYF. As DNA, the CDR3 is TGTGCCAGCAGTTTTGTGACAGACACAGATACGCAGTATTTT. The V and J genes are TRBV28 and TRBJ2-3; D might be TRBD1 (5 bases). Germline lookup yields CDR1 MDHEN and CDR2 SYDVKM. CDR3 length: 14 amino acids. Trimming took off 3 bases at V and 2 bases at J, with 9 bases between the two ends.